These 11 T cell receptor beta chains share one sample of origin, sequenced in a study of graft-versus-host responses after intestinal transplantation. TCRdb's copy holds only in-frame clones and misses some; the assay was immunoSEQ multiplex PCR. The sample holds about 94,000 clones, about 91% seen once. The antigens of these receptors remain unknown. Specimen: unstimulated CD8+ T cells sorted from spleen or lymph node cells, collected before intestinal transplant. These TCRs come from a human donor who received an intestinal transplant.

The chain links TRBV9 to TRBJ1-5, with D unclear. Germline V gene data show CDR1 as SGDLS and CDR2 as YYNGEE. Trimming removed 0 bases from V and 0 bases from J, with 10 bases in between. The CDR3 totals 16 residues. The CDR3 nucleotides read TGTGCCAGCAGCGTAGGGAGCAATTATAGCAATCAGCCCCAGCATTTT. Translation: CASSVGSNYSNQPQHF.

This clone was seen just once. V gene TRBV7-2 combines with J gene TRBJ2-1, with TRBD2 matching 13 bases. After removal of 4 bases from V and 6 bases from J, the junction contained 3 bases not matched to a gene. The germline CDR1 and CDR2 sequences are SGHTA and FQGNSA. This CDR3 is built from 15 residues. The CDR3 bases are TGTGCCAGCAGCTCTTGGACTAGCGGGAGCAATGAGCAGTTCTTC. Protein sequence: CASSSWTSGSNEQFF.

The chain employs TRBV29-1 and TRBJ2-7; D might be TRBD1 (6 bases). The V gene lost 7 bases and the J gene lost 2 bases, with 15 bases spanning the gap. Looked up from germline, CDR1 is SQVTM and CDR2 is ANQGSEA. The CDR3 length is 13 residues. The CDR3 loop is CSALAQGPYEQYF. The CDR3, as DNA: TGCAGCGCCCTCGCACAGGGCCCCTACGAGCAGTACTTC.

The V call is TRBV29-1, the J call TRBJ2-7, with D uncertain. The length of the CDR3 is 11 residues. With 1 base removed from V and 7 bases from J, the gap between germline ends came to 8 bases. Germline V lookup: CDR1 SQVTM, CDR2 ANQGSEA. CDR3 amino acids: CSVEGPREQYF. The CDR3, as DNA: TGCAGCGTTGAAGGGCCTAGAGAGCAGTACTTC.

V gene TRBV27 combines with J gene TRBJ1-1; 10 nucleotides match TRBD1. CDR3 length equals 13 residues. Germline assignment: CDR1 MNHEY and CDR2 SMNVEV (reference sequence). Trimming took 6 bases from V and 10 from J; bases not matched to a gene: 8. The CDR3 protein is CASRTGQGNRAFF. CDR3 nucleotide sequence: TGTGCCAGCAGAACGGGACAGGGGAATCGAGCTTTCTTT.

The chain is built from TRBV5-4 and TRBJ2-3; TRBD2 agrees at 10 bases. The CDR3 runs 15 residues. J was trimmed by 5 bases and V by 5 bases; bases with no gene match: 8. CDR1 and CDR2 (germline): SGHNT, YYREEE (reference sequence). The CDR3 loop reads CASSPGTSDGDTQYF. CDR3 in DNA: TGTGCCAGCAGTCCCGGGACTAGCGATGGAGATACGCAGTATTTT.

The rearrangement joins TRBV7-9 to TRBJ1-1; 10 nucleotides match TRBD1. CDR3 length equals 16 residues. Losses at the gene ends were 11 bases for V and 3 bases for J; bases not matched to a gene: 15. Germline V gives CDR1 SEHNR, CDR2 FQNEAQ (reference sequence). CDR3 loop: CAGLPLDRGYDTEAFF. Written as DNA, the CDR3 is TGTGCCGGACTACCCCTGGACAGGGGGTACGACACTGAAGCTTTCTTT.

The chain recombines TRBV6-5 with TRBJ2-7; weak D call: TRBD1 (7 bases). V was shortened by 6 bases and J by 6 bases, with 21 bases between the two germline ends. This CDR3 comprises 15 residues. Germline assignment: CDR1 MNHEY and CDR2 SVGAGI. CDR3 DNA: TGTGCCAGCAGAGGAGGGACAGACCTTAGCCGCGAGCAGTACTTC. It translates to CASRGGTDLSREQYF.

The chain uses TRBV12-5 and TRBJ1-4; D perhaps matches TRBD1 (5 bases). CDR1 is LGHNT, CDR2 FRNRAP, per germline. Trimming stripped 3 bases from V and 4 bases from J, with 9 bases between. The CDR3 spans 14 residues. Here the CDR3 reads CASGFKTVNEKLFF. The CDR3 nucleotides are TGTGCTAGTGGTTTCAAGACAGTTAATGAAAAACTGTTTTTT.

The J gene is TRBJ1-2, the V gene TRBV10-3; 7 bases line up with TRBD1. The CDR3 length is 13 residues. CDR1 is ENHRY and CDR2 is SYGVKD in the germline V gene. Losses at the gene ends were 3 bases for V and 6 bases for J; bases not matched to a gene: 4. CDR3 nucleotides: TGTGCCATCAGTGAAAAAGGGGGCGATGGCTACACCTTC. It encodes CAISEKGGDGYTF.

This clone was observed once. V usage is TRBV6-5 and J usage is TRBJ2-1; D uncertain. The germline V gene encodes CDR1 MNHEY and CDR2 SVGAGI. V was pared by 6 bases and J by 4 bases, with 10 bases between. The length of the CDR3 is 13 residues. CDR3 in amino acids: CASSHEQYNEQFF. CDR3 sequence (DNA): TGTGCCAGCAGCCACGAACAATACAATGAGCAGTTCTTC.